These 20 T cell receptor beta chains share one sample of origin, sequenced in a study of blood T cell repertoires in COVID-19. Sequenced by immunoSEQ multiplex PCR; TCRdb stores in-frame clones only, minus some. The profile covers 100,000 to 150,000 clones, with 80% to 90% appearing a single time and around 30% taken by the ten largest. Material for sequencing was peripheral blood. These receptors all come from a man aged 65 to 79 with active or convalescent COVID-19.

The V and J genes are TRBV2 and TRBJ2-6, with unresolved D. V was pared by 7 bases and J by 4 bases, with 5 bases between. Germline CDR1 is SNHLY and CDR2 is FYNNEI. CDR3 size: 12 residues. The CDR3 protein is CASMGGANVLTF. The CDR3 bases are TGTGCCAGCATGGGCGGGGCCAACGTCCTGACTTTC.

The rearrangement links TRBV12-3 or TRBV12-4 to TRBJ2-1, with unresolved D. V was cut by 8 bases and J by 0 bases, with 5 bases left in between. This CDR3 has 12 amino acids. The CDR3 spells CASWASYNEQFF. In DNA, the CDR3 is TGTGCCAGCTGGGCCTCCTACAATGAGCAGTTCTTC.

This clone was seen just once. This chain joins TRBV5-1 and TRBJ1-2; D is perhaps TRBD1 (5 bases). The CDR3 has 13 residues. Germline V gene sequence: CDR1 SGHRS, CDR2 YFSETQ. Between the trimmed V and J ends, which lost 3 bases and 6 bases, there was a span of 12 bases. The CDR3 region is CASSYMGLDGYTF. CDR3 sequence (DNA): TGCGCCAGCAGCTATATGGGACTCGATGGCTACACCTTC.

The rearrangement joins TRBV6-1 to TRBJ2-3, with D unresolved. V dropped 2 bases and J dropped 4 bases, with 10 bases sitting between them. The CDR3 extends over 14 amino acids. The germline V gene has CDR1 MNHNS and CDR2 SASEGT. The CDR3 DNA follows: TGTGCCAGCAGTGAAAAGCAAGAGTCAGATACGCAGTATTTT. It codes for CASSEKQESDTQYF.

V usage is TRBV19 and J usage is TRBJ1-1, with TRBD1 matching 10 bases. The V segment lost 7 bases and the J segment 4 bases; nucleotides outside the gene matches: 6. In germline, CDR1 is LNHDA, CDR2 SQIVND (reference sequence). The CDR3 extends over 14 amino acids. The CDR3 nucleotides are TGTGCCAGTAAAGAGACAGGGGGCTTCACTGAAGCTTTCTTT. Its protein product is CASKETGGFTEAFF. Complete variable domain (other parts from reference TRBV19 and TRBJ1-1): DGGITQSPKYLFRKEGQNVTLSCEQNLNHDAMYWYRQDPGQGLRLIYYSQIVNDFQKGDIAEGYSVSREKKESFPLTVTSAQKNPTAFYLCASKETGGFTEAFFGQGTRLTVV.

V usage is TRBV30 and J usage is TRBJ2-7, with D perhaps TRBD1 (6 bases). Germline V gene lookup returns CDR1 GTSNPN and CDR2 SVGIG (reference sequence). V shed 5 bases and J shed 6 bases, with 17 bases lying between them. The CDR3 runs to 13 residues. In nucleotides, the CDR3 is TGTGCCTGGGGAGCCACAACAGGGTCCGAGCAGTACTTC. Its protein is CAWGATTGSEQYF. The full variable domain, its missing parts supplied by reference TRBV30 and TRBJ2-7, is SQTIHQWPATLVQPVGSPLSLECTVEGTSNPNLYWYRQAAGRGLQLLFYSVGIGQISSEVPQNLSASRPQDRQFILSSKKLLLSDSGFYLCAWGATTGSEQYFGPGTRLTVT.

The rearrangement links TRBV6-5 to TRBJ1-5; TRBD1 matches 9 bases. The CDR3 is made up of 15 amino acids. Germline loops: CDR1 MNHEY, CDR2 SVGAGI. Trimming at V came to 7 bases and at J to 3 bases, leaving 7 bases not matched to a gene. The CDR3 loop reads CASTEGTGSNQPQHF. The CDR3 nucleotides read TGTGCCAGCACCGAAGGGACAGGGTCCAATCAGCCCCAGCATTTT.

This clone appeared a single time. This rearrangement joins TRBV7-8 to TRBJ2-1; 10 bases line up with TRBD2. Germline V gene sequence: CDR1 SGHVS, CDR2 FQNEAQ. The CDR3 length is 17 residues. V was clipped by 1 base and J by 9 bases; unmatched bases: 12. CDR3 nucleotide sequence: TGTGCCAGCAGCTTAGGCCCGGCTAGCGGGAGTGGGGGTGAGCAGTTCTTC. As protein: CASSLGPASGSGGEQFF. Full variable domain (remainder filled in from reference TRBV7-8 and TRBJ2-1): GAGVSQSPRYKVAKRGQDVALRCDPISGHVSLFWYQQALGQGPEFLTYFQNEAQLDKSGLPSDRFFAERPEGSVSTLKIQRTQQEDSAVYLCASSLGPASGSGGEQFFGPGTRLTVL.

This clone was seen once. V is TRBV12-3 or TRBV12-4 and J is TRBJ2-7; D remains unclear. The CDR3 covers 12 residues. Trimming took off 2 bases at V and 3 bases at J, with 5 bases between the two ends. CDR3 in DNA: TGTGCCAGCAGTTTAACCTACTACGAGCAGTACTTC. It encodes CASSLTYYEQYF.

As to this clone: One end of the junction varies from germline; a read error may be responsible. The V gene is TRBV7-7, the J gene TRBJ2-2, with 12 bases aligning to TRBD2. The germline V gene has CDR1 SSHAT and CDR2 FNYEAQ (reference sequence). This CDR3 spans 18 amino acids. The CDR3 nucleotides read TGTGCTAGCAGCTCCCTAGCGGGAGGGCCAAGTCCCGCCGGGGAGCTGTTTTTT. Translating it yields CASSSLAGGPSPAGELFF.

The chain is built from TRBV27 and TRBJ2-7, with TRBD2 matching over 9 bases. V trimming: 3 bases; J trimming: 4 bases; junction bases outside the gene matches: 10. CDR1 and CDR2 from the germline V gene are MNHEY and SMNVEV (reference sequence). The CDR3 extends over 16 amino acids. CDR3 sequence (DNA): TGTGCCAGCAGTTTTACACCCCGCGGGAGGGGTTACGAGCAGTACTTC. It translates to CASSFTPRGRGYEQYF.

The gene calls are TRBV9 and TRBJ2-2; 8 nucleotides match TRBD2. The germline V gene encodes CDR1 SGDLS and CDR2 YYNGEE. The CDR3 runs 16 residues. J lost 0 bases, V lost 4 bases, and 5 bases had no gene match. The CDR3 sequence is CASSYAGGTNTGELFF. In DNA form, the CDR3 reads TGTGCCAGCAGCTATGCGGGAGGTACGAACACCGGGGAGCTGTTTTTT.

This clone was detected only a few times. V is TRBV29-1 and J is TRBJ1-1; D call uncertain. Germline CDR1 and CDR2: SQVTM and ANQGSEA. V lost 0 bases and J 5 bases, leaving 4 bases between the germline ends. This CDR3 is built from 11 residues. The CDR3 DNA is TGCAGCGTTGAAGAGAGAACTGAAGCTTTCTTT. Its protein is CSVEERTEAFF.

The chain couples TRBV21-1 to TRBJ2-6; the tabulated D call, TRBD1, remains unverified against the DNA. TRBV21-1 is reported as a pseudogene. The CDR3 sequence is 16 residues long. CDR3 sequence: CASSVGQFSGANVLTF. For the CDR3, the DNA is TGTGCCAGCAGCGTGGGACAGTTTTCCGGGGCCAACGTCCTGACTTTC.

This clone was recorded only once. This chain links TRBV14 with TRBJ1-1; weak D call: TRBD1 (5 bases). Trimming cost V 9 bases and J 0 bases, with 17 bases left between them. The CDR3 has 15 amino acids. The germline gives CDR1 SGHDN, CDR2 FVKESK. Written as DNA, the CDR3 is TGTGCCAGGGAGAGCGGGGGATGGATGAACACTGAAGCTTTCTTT. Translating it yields CARESGGWMNTEAFF.

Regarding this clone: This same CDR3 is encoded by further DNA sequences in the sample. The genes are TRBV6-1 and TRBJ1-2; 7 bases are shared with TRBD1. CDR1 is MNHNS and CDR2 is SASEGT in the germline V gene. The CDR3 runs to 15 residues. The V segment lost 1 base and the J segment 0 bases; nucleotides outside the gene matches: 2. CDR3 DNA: TGTGCCAGCAGTGAAGGACAGGGTCCTAACTATGGCTACACCTTC. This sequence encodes CASSEGQGPNYGYTF.

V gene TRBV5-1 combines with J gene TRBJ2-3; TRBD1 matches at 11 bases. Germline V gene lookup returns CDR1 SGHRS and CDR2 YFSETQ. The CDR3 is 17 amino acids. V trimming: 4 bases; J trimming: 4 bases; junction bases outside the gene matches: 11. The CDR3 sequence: CASSRRTGGLLPDTQYF. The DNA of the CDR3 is TGCGCCAGCAGCCGCCGGACAGGGGGCTTACTACCAGATACGCAGTATTTT.

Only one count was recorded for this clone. The CDR3 reads CASSTRDRVNQPQHF. The CDR3 DNA reads as TGCGCCAGCAGCACCCGGGACAGGGTTAATCAGCCCCAGCATTTT. The chain is built from TRBV10-1 and TRBJ1-5; 9 nucleotides line up with TRBD1. This CDR3 has 15 amino acids. The V gene's germline CDR1 is WNHNN and CDR2 SYGVQD (reference sequence). Trimming at V came to 6 bases and at J to 4 bases, leaving 7 bases not matched to a gene.

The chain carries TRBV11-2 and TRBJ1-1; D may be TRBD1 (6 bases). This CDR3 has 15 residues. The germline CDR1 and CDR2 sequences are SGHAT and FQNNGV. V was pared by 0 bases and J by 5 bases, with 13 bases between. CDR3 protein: CASSLDYRVGTEAFF. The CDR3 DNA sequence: TGTGCCAGCAGCTTAGATTACAGGGTTGGGACTGAAGCTTTCTTT.

The CDR3 region has the DNA TGCAGCGTTGAATCAGGGCTCGGGGCCAACGTCCTGACTTTC. This codes for CSVESGLGANVLTF. The rearrangement uses TRBV29-1 and TRBJ2-6; the D gene is possibly TRBD1 (5 bases). The germline V and J ends were trimmed by 2 bases and 4 bases, with 9 bases remaining between them. The length of the CDR3 is 14 residues. CDR1 is SQVTM, CDR2 ANQGSEA, per germline.